The source of this TCR beta chain is a study of sequential checkpoint blockade in melanoma. Study context: Arm A got nivolumab then ipilimumab; arm B the reverse, 1:1. Each arm's sequence ended with maintenance nivolumab.

The treatment is: randomized to nivolumab then ipilimumab (arm A) or the reverse (arm B). Patients had received no earlier DNA-damaging chemotherapy. From thawed PBMCs, live CD3+CD8+ cells negative for CD19 and CD56 were sorted. The germline V gene encodes CDR1 SGHTS and CDR2 YDEGEE. J was trimmed by 5 bases and V by 3 bases; bases with no gene match: 6. The CDR3 sequence is 14 residues long. Sequencing was performed with immunoSEQ multiplex PCR; in TCRdb, only in-frame clones are kept and a portion is missing. The sample shows roughly 9,800 clones, around three quarters of them seen only once. The receptor's source is a human donor with melanoma. The chain couples TRBV5-8 to TRBJ2-7; 9 nucleotides align to TRBD1. This specimen was CD8+ T cells sorted from blood (inferred from file names), taken from a patient given nivolumab and ipilimumab in sequence. CDR3 in DNA: TGTGCCAGCAGCTATGGGACAGGGCCCAACGAGCAGTACTTC. It translates to CASSYGTGPNEQYF.